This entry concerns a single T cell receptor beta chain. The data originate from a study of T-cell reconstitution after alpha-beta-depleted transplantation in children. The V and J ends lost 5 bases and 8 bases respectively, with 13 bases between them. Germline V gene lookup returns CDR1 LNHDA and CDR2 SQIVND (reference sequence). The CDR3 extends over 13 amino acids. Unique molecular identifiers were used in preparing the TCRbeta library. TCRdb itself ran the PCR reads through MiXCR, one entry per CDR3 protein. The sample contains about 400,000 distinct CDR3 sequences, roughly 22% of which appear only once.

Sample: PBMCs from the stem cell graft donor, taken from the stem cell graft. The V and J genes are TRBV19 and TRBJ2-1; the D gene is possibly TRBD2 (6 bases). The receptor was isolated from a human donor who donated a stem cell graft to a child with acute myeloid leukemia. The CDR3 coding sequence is TGTGCCAGTAGTTTGGGACTTGACTATGAGCAGTTCTTC. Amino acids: CASSLGLDYEQFF.